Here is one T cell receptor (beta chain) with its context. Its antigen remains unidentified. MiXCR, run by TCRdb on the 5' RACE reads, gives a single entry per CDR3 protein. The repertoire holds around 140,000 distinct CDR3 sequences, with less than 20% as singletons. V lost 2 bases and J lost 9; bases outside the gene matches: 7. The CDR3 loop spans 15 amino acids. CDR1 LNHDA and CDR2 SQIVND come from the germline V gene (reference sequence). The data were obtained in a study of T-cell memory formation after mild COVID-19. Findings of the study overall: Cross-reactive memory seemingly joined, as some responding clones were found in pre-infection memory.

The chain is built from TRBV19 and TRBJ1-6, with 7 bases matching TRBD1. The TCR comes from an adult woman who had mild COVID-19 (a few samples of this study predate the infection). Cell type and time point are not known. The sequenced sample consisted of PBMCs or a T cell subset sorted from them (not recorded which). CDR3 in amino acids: CASSIPGQMSSPLHF. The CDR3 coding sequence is TGTGCCAGTAGTATACCGGGACAGATGTCTTCACCCCTCCACTTT.